This T cell receptor beta chain was observed in a study of T cell responses to AZD1222 COVID-19 vaccine. The study's findings and limits: Baseline serology detected seropositivity in only 5 or 6 AZD1222 recipients.

Details on this clone: Its antigen is as yet unknown.

The germline V gene has CDR1 SGHDT and CDR2 YYEEEE. V shed 1 base and J shed 5 bases, with 18 bases lying between them. This CDR3 has 17 residues. The table came from immunoSEQ multiplex PCR; TCRdb's copy has only in-frame clones and leaves some out. In the table there are about 67,000 clones, around four fifths of which are singletons. This receptor was taken from an adult in good health. The chain uses TRBV5-6 and TRBJ2-2; D is unresolved. Sequenced here: peripheral blood, sampled on day 0 of AZD1222 vaccination. The CDR3 reads CASSLYWADRWTGELFF. The DNA of the CDR3 is TGTGCCAGCAGCTTGTATTGGGCCGACCGTTGGACCGGGGAGCTGTTTTTT.